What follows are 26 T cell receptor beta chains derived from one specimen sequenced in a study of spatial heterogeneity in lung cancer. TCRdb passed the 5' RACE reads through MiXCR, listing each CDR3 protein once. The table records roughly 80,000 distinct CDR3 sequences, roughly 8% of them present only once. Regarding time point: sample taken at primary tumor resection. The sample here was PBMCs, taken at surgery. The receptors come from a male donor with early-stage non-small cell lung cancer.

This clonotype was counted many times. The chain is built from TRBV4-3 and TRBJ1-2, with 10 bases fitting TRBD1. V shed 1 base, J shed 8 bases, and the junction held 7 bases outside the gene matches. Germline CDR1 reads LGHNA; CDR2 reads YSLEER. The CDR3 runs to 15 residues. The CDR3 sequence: CASSQAPGTGAGYTF. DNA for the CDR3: TGCGCCAGCAGCCAAGCGCCCGGGACAGGGGCCGGCTACACCTTC.

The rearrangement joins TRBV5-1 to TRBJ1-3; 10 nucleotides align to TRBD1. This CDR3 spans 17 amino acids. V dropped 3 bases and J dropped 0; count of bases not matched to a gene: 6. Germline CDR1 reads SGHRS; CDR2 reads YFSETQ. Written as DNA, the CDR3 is TGCGCCAGCAGCTCGAATTGGGACAGGGGCTCTGGAAACACCATATATTTT. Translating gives CASSSNWDRGSGNTIYF.

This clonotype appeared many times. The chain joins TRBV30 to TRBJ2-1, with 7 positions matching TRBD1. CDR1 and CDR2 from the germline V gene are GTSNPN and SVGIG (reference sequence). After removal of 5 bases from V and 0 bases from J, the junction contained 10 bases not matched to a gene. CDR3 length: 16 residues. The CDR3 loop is CAWATQGVHSYNEQFF. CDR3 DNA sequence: TGTGCCTGGGCCACGCAGGGGGTCCACTCCTACAATGAGCAGTTCTTC.

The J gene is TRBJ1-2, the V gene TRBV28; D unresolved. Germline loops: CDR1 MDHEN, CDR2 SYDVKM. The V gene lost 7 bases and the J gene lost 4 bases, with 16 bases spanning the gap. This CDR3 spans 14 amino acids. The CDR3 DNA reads TGTGCCAGCATCTCTGACTACGTCGTCTATGGCTACACCTTC. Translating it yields CASISDYVVYGYTF.

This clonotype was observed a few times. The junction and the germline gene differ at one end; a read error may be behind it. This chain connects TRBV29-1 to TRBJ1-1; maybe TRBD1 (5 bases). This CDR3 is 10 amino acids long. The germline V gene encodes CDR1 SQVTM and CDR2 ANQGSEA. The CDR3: CRVAEGRAFF. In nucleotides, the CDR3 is TGCCGCGTTGCAGAGGGGCGAGCTTTCTTT.

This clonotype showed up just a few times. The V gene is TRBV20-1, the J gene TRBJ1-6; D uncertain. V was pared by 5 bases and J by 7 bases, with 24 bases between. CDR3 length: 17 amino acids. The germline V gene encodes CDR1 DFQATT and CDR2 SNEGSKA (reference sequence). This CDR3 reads CSAGTPLTVARNSPLHF. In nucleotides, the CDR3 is TGCAGTGCTGGAACCCCCTTGACGGTAGCTCGGAATTCACCCCTCCACTTT.

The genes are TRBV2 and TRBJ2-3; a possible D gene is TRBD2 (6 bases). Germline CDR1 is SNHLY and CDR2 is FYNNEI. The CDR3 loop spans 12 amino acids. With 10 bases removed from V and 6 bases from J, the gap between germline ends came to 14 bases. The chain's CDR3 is CATGLQRDTQYF. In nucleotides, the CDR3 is TGTGCCACGGGACTCCAGCGGGATACGCAGTATTTT.

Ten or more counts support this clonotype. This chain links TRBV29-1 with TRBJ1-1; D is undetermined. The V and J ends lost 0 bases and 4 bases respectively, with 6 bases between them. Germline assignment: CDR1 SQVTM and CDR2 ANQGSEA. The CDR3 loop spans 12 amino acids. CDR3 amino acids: CSVEEGPTEAFF. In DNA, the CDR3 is TGCAGCGTTGAAGAAGGGCCCACTGAAGCTTTCTTT.

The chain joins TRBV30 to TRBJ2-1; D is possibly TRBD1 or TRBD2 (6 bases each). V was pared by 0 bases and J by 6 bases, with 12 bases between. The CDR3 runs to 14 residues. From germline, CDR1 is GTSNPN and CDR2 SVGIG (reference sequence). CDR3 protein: CAWSVWGAPNEQFF. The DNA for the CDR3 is TGTGCCTGGAGTGTCTGGGGGGCCCCCAATGAGCAGTTCTTC.

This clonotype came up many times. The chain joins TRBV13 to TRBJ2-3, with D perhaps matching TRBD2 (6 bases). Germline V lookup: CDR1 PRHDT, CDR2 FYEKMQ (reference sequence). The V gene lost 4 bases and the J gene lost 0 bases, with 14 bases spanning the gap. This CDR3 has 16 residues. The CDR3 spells CASSWIGGPSTDTQYF. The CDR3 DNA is TGTGCCAGCAGCTGGATAGGAGGGCCTAGCACAGATACGCAGTATTTT.

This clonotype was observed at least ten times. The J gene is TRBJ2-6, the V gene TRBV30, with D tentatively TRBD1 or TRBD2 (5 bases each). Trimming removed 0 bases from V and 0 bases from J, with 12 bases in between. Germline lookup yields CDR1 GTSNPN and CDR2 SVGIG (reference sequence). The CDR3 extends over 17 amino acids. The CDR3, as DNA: TGTGCCTGGAGTGTGGGGACCGACAGCTCTGGGGCCAACGTCCTGACTTTC. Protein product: CAWSVGTDSSGANVLTF.

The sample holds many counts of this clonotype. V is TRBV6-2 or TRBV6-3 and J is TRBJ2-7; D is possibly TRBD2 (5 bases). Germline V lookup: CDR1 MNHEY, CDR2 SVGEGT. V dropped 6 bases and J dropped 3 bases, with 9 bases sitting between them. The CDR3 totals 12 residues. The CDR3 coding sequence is TGTGCCAGCAGCCCAACTAGCTACGAGCAGTACTTC. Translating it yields CASSPTSYEQYF.

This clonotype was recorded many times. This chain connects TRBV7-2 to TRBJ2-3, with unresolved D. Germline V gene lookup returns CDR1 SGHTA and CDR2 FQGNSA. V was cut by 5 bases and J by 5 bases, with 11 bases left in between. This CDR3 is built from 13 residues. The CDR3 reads CASSITNGDTQYF. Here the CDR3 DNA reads TGTGCCAGCAGCATAACCAACGGAGATACGCAGTATTTT.

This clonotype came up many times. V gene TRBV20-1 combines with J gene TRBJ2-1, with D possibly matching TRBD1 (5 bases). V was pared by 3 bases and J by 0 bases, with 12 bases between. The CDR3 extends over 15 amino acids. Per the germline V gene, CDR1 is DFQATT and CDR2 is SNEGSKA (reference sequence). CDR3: CSARGRPSSYNEQFF. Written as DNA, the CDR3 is TGCAGTGCTAGGGGGCGACCCAGCTCCTACAATGAGCAGTTCTTC.

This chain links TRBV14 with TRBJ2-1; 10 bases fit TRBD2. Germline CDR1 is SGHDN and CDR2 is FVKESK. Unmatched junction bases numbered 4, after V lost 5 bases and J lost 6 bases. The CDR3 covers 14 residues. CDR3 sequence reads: CASSRGLASNEQFF. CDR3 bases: TGTGCCAGCAGCAGGGGACTAGCGTCCAATGAGCAGTTCTTC.

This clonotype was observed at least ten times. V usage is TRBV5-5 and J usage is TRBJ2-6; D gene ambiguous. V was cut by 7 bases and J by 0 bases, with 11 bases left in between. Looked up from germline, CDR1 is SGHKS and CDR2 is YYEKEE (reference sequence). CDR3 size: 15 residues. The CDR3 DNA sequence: TGTGCCAGCGGCCTCAGCCCCTCTGGGGCCAACGTCCTGACTTTC. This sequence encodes CASGLSPSGANVLTF.

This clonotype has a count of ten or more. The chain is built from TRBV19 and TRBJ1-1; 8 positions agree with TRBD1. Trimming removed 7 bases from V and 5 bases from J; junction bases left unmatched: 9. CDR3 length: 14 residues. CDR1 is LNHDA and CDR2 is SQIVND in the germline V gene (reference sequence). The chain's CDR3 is CASISDRVRTEAFF. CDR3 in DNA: TGTGCCAGTATCTCGGACAGGGTACGGACTGAAGCTTTCTTT. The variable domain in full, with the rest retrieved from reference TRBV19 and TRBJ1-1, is DGGITQSPKYLFRKEGQNVTLSCEQNLNHDAMYWYRQDPGQGLRLIYYSQIVNDFQKGDIAEGYSVSREKKESFPLTVTSAQKNPTAFYLCASISDRVRTEAFFGQGTRLTVV.

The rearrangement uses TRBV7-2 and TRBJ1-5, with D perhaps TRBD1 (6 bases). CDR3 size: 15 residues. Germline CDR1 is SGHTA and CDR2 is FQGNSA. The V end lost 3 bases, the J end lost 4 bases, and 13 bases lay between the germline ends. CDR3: CASSFTGQVNQPQHF. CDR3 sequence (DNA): TGTGCCAGCAGCTTCACAGGGCAGGTAAATCAGCCCCAGCATTTT.

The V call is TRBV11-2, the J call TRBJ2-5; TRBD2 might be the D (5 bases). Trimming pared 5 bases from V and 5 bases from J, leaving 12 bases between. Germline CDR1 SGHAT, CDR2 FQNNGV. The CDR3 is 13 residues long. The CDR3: CASSRGSTETQYF. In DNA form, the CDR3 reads TGTGCCAGCAGCCGCGGGTCCACGGAGACCCAGTACTTC.

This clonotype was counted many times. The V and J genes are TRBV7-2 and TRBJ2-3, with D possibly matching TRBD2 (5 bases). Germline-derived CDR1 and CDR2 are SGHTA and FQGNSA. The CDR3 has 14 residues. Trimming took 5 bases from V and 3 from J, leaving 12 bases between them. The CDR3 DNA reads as TGTGCCAGCAGCCTCGTACTAGGAACAGATACGCAGTATTTT. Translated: CASSLVLGTDTQYF. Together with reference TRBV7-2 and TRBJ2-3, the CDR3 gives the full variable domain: GAGVSQSPSNKVTEKGKDVELRCDPISGHTALYWYRQSLGQGLEFLIYFQGNSAPDKSGLPSDRFSAERTGGSVSTLTIQRTQQEDSAVYLCASSLVLGTDTQYFGPGTRLTVL.

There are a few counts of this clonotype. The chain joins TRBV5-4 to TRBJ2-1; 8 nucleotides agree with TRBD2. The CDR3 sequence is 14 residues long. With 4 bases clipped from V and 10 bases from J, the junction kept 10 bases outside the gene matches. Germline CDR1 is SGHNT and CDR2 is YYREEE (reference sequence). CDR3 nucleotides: TGTGCCAGCAGCGGAGAAGTAGCGGGAACCGAGCAGTTCTTC. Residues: CASSGEVAGTEQFF.

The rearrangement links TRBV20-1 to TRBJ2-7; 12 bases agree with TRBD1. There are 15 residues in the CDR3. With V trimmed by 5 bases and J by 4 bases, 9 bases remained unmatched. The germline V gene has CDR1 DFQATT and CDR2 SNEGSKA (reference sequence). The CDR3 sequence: CSASRGTGGKYEQYF. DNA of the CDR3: TGCAGTGCTTCCCGGGGGACAGGGGGCAAATACGAGCAGTACTTC.

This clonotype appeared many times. CDR3 sequence (DNA): TGCAGCGTCCCAAACGCGGGGAGCACAGATACGCAGTATTTT. Its translation: CSVPNAGSTDTQYF. The rearrangement uses TRBV29-1 and TRBJ2-3, with TRBD2 as a possible D gene (6 bases). With 6 bases removed from V and 0 bases from J, the gap between germline ends came to 13 bases. Germline V gene data show CDR1 as SQVTM and CDR2 as ANQGSEA. The length of the CDR3 is 14 residues.

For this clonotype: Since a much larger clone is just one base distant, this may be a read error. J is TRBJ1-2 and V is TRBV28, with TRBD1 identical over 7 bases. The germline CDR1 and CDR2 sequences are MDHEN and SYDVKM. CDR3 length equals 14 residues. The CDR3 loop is CSSSTGGGPYGYTF. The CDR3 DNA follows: TGTTCCAGCAGTACAGGAGGGGGCCCTTATGGCTACACCTTC.

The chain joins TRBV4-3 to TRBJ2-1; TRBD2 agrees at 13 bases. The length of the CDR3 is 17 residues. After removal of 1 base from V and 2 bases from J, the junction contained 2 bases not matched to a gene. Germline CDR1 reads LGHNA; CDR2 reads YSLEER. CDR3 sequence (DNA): TGCGCCAGCAGCCAAGTAGGACTAGCGGGAGCCTACAATGAGCAGTTCTTC. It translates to CASSQVGLAGAYNEQFF.

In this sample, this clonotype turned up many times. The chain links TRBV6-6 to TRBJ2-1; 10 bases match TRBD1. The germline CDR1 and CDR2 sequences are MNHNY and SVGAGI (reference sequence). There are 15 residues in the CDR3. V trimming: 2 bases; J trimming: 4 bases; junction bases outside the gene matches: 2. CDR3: CASSYLGQGYNEQFF. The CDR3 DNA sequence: TGTGCCAGCAGTTACCTGGGACAGGGGTACAATGAGCAGTTCTTC.